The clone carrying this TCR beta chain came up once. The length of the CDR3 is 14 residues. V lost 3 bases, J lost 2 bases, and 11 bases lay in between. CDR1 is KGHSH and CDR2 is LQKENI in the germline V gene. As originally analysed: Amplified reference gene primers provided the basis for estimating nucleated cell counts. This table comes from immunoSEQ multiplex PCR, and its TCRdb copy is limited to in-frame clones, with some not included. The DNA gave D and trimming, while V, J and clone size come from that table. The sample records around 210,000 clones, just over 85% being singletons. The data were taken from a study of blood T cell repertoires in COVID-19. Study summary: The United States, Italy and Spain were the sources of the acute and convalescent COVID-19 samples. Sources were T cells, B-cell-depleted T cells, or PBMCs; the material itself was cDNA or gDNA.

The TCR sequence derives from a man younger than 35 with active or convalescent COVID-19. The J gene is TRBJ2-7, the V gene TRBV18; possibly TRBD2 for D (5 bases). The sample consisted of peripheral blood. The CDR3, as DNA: TGTGCCAGCTCACCGGCCGGGGAAACCTACGAGCAGTACTTC. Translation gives CASSPAGETYEQYF.